These 5 T cell receptor beta chains originate from one sample sequenced in a study of CD8+CD57+ T cells in acquired aplastic anemia. TCR beta VDJ combinations and CDR3 sequences were profiled from genomic DNA. One entry per CDR3 protein results from TCRdb running MiXCR on the reads. The sample includes approximately 99,000 distinct CDR3 sequences, 40% to 60% seen only once; the top ten take roughly 34%. What was sequenced was sorted CD4+, CD8+, or CD8+CD57+ T cells (not recorded which) from PBMCs. These receptor sequences come from a human donor in good health, serving as a control.

CDR3 DNA sequence: TGTGCCAGCAGTTTGCGGCTGGGACAGGATGATTATACGCAGTATTTT. This translates into CASSLRLGQDDYTQYF. The chain links TRBV9 to TRBJ2-3, with TRBD1 matching over 8 bases. Trimming took 5 bases from V and 7 from J; bases not matched to a gene: 15. Germline V gene lookup returns CDR1 SGDLS and CDR2 YYNGEE. CDR3 length: 16 residues.

The chain is built from TRBV24-1 and TRBJ2-7, with no clear D. Per germline, CDR1 KGHDR and CDR2 SFDVKD. The CDR3 runs to 12 residues. V was shortened by 7 bases and J by 5 bases, with 11 bases between the two germline ends. CDR3 coding DNA: TGTGCCACCAGGGGGATCAAAAACGAGCAGTACTTC. Its translation is CATRGIKNEQYF.

The V gene is TRBV27, the J gene TRBJ1-2; 10 bases align to TRBD1. CDR1 is MNHEY, CDR2 SMNVEV, per germline (reference sequence). This CDR3 has 14 residues. V lost 7 bases, J lost 5 bases, and 7 bases stayed unmatched. CDR3 nucleotides: TGTGCCAGCACCACCGGACAGGGGGGGTATGGCTACACCTTC. Its protein product is CASTTGQGGYGYTF.

CDR3 residues: CASSVGTGNYEQYF. The DNA of the CDR3 is TGTGCCAGCAGCGTAGGGACAGGTAACTACGAGCAGTACTTC. V and J are TRBV9 and TRBJ2-7; TRBD1 aligns across 7 bases. The junction had 3 bases not matched to a gene; V was cut back by 0 bases and J by 3 bases. This CDR3 has 14 residues. The germline gives CDR1 SGDLS, CDR2 YYNGEE.

The table lists this clonotype with many counts. This chain links TRBV7-8 with TRBJ2-7, with 7 nucleotides matching TRBD1. After removal of 5 bases from V and 1 base from J, the junction contained 2 bases not matched to a gene. Looked up from germline, CDR1 is SGHVS and CDR2 is FQNEAQ. The CDR3 sequence is 13 residues long. The CDR3 here is CASSQGQSYEQYF. The CDR3 nucleotides read TGTGCCAGCAGCCAGGGACAGTCCTACGAGCAGTACTTC.